What follows are 22 T cell receptor beta chains derived from one specimen sequenced in a study of blood T cells in healthy people across ages. Combining a sample-barcoded 5' primer with a J-beta primer mix, a second PCR ran for roughly 7 to 12 cycles. A single record per CDR3 protein comes from TCRdb applying MiXCR to the 5' RACE reads. The sample has 950,000 to 1,200,000 distinct CDR3 sequences; 35% to 40% are singletons. Sample: blood. The receptors were gathered from a man between 18 and 35 years old in good health.

The chain couples TRBV27 to TRBJ1-2, with D hard to call. Trimming stripped 0 bases from V and 8 bases from J, with 13 bases between. Germline CDR1 and CDR2: MNHEY and SMNVEV (reference sequence). The CDR3 extends over 14 amino acids. The CDR3 DNA follows: TGTGCCAGCAGTTTATCACGGGGTTTAAGCGGCTACACCTTC. It encodes CASSLSRGLSGYTF.

This chain links TRBV7-9 with TRBJ2-7; 9 positions match TRBD1. CDR1 and CDR2 (germline): SEHNR, FQNEAQ (reference sequence). CDR3 length: 13 amino acids. Trimming took 10 bases from V and 1 from J; bases not matched to a gene: 5. CDR3 nucleotides: TGTGCCACCGGGACAGGGCATTCCTACGAGCAGTACTTC. It yields the protein CATGTGHSYEQYF.

The rearrangement joins TRBV12-5 to TRBJ1-1; D possibly corresponds to TRBD1 (5 bases). Germline assignment: CDR1 LGHNT and CDR2 FRNRAP. The CDR3 spans 14 residues. Deletions cut 0 bases from V and 4 bases from J, with 9 bases between. CDR3 sequence reads: CASGLVGVSTEAFF. CDR3 nucleotide sequence: TGTGCTAGTGGTTTGGTAGGGGTGTCCACTGAAGCTTTCTTT.

A few counts support this clonotype. The V and J genes are TRBV7-2 and TRBJ1-6; D remains ambiguous. CDR3 length equals 16 residues. Germline CDR1 and CDR2: SGHTA and FQGNSA. The V end was cut by 1 base, the J end by 6 bases, with 13 bases between. CDR3 residues: CASSLVGVMGNSPLHF. CDR3 DNA: TGTGCCAGCAGCTTAGTCGGAGTAATGGGTAATTCACCCCTCCACTTT.

The chain employs TRBV27 and TRBJ2-1; D call uncertain. The CDR3 spans 16 residues. Per germline, CDR1 MNHEY and CDR2 SMNVEV (reference sequence). Between the trimmed V and J ends, which lost 7 bases and 0 bases, there was a span of 16 bases. CDR3 sequence: CASTSLKGSSYNEQFF. CDR3 DNA: TGTGCCAGCACCTCCCTGAAAGGAAGCTCCTACAATGAGCAGTTCTTC.

This clonotype came up a few times. CDR3 nucleotide sequence: TGCGCCAGCAGCCAAGATAGCCCCACGTCACCCCTCCACTTT. This sequence encodes CASSQDSPTSPLHF. V is TRBV4-1 and J is TRBJ1-6, with no clear D. Germline loops: CDR1 MGHRA, CDR2 YSYEKL. The CDR3 has 14 amino acids. V lost 0 bases and J lost 10, with 10 bases in between.

This clonotype was found once. A much bigger clone sits one base away, suggesting this may be a read error. The gene calls are TRBV29-1 and TRBJ1-2; weak D call: TRBD1 (5 bases). The CDR3 has 13 amino acids. CDR1 and CDR2 from the germline V gene are SQVTM and ANQGSEA. CDR3 DNA sequence: TGCAGCGTAGCCGACAGCCCTAACTATGGCTACGCCTTC. This translates into CSVADSPNYGYAF.

The gene calls are TRBV12-3 or TRBV12-4 and TRBJ2-5, with D possibly matching TRBD1 (5 bases). The V end lost 0 bases, the J end lost 5 bases, and 10 bases lay between the germline ends. This CDR3 comprises 14 residues. CDR3 residues: CASSLAGPGETQYF. The CDR3 DNA reads TGTGCCAGCAGTTTAGCCGGCCCAGGGGAGACCCAGTACTTC.

Ten or more counts support this clonotype. The genes are TRBV20-1 and TRBJ2-1; TRBD2 might be the D (6 bases). The germline V gene encodes CDR1 DFQATT and CDR2 SNEGSKA (reference sequence). CDR3 length equals 15 residues. V was trimmed by 4 bases and J by 10 bases, leaving 23 bases between them. The CDR3, as DNA: TGCAGTGCTACCCGCCGGGACTCCGATAATGTAGAGCAGTTCTTC. Its translation is CSATRRDSDNVEQFF.

V is TRBV7-2 and J is TRBJ1-1; D uncertain. V was pared by 1 base and J by 4 bases, with 25 bases between. This CDR3 comprises 19 residues. Germline CDR1 reads SGHTA; CDR2 reads FQGNSA. CDR3 sequence (DNA): TGTGCCAGCAGCTTAGAAGTTTTCGGAGGAAGTGGCGCGAGCACTGAAGCTTTCTTT. This translates into CASSLEVFGGSGASTEAFF. The variable domain in full, completed from reference TRBV7-2 and TRBJ1-1, reads GAGVSQSPSNKVTEKGKDVELRCDPISGHTALYWYRQSLGQGLEFLIYFQGNSAPDKSGLPSDRFSAERTGGSVSTLTIQRTQQEDSAVYLCASSLEVFGGSGASTEAFFGQGTRLTVV.

The chain carries TRBV7-9 and TRBJ1-6; D is unclear. CDR1 SEHNR and CDR2 FQNEAQ come from the germline V gene (reference sequence). Trimming pared 5 bases from V and 2 bases from J, leaving 7 bases between. The CDR3 covers 14 residues. CDR3 loop: CASSLATYNSPLHF. Written as DNA, the CDR3 is TGTGCCAGCAGCCTGGCAACCTATAATTCACCCCTCCACTTT. Drawing the rest from reference TRBV7-9 and TRBJ1-6, the complete variable domain is DTGVSQNPRHKITKRGQNVTFRCDPISEHNRLYWYRQTLGQGPEFLTYFQNEAQLEKSRLLSDRFSAERPKGSFSTLEIQRTEQGDSAMYLCASSLATYNSPLHFGNGTRLTVT.

This chain uses TRBV19 with TRBJ2-3; D unclear. The V end lost 2 bases, the J end lost 0 bases, and 15 bases lay between the germline ends. Per germline, CDR1 LNHDA and CDR2 SQIVND (reference sequence). This CDR3 is built from 17 residues. Here the CDR3 reads CASSIPGVQTSTDTQYF. The CDR3 DNA reads TGTGCCAGTAGTATACCTGGGGTACAGACGAGCACAGATACGCAGTATTTT.

This clonotype has just a few counts. V and J are TRBV7-2 and TRBJ2-7; D not resolved. V dropped 4 bases and J dropped 1 base, with 17 bases sitting between them. CDR1 is SGHTA and CDR2 is FQGNSA in the germline V gene. This CDR3 comprises 16 residues. In DNA, the CDR3 is TGTGCCAGCAGCTCAGAACCTCGGTACGTGTCCTACGAGCAGTACTTC. It codes for CASSSEPRYVSYEQYF.

The chain is built from TRBV7-2 and TRBJ2-7; TRBD2 matches 7 bases. Per the germline V gene, CDR1 is SGHTA and CDR2 is FQGNSA. The CDR3 covers 15 residues. V was pared by 1 base and J by 4 bases, with 7 bases of the junction left unmatched. The CDR3: CASSLDLAETYEQYF. CDR3 DNA sequence: TGTGCCAGCAGCTTAGATCTAGCGGAGACATACGAGCAGTACTTC. The full variable domain, in which reference TRBV7-2 and TRBJ2-7 provide the parts outside the CDR3, is GAGVSQSPSNKVTEKGKDVELRCDPISGHTALYWYRQSLGQGLEFLIYFQGNSAPDKSGLPSDRFSAERTGGSVSTLTIQRTQQEDSAVYLCASSLDLAETYEQYFGPGTRLTVT.

This clonotype turned up a few times. A much larger clone sits a single nucleotide away, making a read error possible. This chain connects TRBV5-1 to TRBJ1-1; TRBD1 is a possible D gene (5 bases). The V end was cut by 0 bases, the J end by 10 bases, with 16 bases between. This CDR3 contains 14 residues. CDR1 and CDR2 from the germline V gene are SGHRS and YFSETQ. CDR3 protein: CASSLEEGRSGAFF. The CDR3 DNA follows: TGCGCCAGCAGCTTGGAAGAGGGGCGGAGCGGAGCTTTCTTT.

This clonotype was counted between two and nine times. V is TRBV9 and J is TRBJ1-2; D is perhaps TRBD1 (6 bases). Germline V CDR1 and CDR2: SGDLS, YYNGEE. The CDR3 covers 12 residues. The V end was cut by 4 bases, the J end by 8 bases, with 12 bases between. DNA for the CDR3: TGTGCCAGCAGCTCCGGACAGAACGGCTACACCTTC. This codes for CASSSGQNGYTF. The full variable domain, completed using reference TRBV9 and TRBJ1-2, is DSGVTQTPKHLITATGQRVTLRCSPRSGDLSVYWYQQSLDQGLQFLIQYYNGEERAKGNILERFSAQQFPDLHSELNLSSLELGDSALYFCASSSGQNGYTFGSGTRLTVV.

The rearrangement links TRBV4-1 to TRBJ1-3; D ambiguous. The CDR3 contains 17 residues. Germline CDR1 reads MGHRA; CDR2 reads YSYEKL. V was pared by 0 bases and J by 0 bases, with 12 bases between. CDR3 protein: CASSQDPPASSGNTIYF. For the CDR3, the DNA is TGCGCCAGCAGCCAAGATCCTCCGGCCTCCTCTGGAAACACCATATATTTT.

This chain connects TRBV7-7 to TRBJ2-2; tentatively, D is TRBD1 or TRBD2 (5 bases each). The CDR3 is 14 residues long. Germline V lookup: CDR1 SSHAT, CDR2 FNYEAQ (reference sequence). Here the CDR3 reads CASAPGRNTGELFF. In nucleotides, the CDR3 is TGTGCTAGCGCCCCGGGGCGGAACACCGGGGAGCTGTTTTTT.

This chain uses TRBV3-1 with TRBJ1-1, with D tentatively TRBD1 (5 bases). Trimming pared 3 bases from V and 8 bases from J, leaving 16 bases between. The CDR3 runs to 14 residues. CDR1 and CDR2 (germline): LGHDT, YNNKEL (reference sequence). The CDR3 loop is CASSQNSGGDEAFF. The CDR3 region has the DNA TGTGCCAGCAGCCAGAATAGTGGGGGGGACGAAGCTTTCTTT. The variable domain in full, completed from reference TRBV3-1 and TRBJ1-1, reads DTAVSQTPKYLVTQMGNDKSIKCEQNLGHDTMYWYKQDSKKFLKIMFSYNNKELIINETVPNRFSPKSPDKAHLNLHINSLELGDSAVYFCASSQNSGGDEAFFGQGTRLTVV.

J is TRBJ1-1 and V is TRBV4-1; D unclear. In germline, CDR1 is MGHRA, CDR2 YSYEKL. The CDR3 is made up of 15 amino acids. With 1 base removed from V and 2 bases from J, the gap between germline ends came to 11 bases. The CDR3 region has the DNA TGCGCCAGCAGCCAAGGATTAATCACCAACACTGAAGCTTTCTTT. This encodes CASSQGLITNTEAFF.

The chain links TRBV14 to TRBJ2-1, with D hard to call. This CDR3 spans 15 amino acids. The V end lost 0 bases, the J end lost 6 bases, and 12 bases lay between the germline ends. Germline-derived CDR1 and CDR2 are SGHDN and FVKESK. The CDR3 coding sequence is TGTGCCAGCAGCCAAGAGGTGGGGTGGGTCAATGAGCAGTTCTTC. Its translation: CASSQEVGWVNEQFF.

This clonotype was seen a handful of times. J is TRBJ1-2 and V is TRBV6-2 or TRBV6-3; D gene unclear. CDR3 size: 12 residues. Germline V gene sequence: CDR1 MNHEY, CDR2 SVGEGT. V shed 6 bases and J shed 7 bases, with 12 bases lying between them. The CDR3 nucleotides are TGTGCCAGCAGCCCCGGCGTGATTGGCTACACCTTC. Its translation is CASSPGVIGYTF.